This T cell receptor (beta chain) was found in a study of brain T cells in children with intractable seizures. The V end was cut by 3 bases, the J end by 5 bases, with 6 bases between. Germline CDR1 MNHEY, CDR2 SMNVEV (reference sequence). This CDR3 is 12 amino acids long. Surgery cases with the highest brain T cell transcript signatures were chosen for sequencing. Before surgery, patients took at least one anti-epileptic drug. Using immunoSEQ multiplex PCR, the repertoire was profiled, and TCRdb retains in-frame clones only, with some absent. This table holds over 95,000 clones, 94% found once. As concerns this clone: Its antigen is unknown.

Study results and limitations: HCMV serostatus was not known, and viral specificity came from CDR3 similarity only. Pre- and post-surgery blood differed in depth, so pre-surgery absences may be undersampling.

The receptor's source is a boy under two years old with hemimegalencephaly and intractable seizures. The rearrangement links TRBV27 to TRBJ2-3; weak D call: TRBD2 (5 bases). Sequences were derived from peripheral blood, sampled at surgery. For the CDR3, the DNA is TGTGCCAGCAGTTTGGCGGGAGATACGCAGTATTTT. It codes for CASSLAGDTQYF.